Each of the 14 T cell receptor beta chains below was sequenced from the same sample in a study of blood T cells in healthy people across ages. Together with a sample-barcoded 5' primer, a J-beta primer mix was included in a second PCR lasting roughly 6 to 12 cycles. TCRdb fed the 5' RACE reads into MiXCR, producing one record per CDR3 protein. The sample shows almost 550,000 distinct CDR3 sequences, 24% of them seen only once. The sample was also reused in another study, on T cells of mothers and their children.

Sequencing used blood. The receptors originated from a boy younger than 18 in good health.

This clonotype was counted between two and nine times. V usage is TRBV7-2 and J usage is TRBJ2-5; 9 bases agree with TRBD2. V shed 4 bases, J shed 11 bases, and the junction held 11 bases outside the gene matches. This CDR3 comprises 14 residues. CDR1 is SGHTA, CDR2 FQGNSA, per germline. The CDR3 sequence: CASSWAGGPGEQYF. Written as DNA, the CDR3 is TGTGCCAGCAGCTGGGCGGGAGGGCCAGGTGAGCAGTACTTC. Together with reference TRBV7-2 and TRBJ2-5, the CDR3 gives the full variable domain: GAGVSQSPSNKVTEKGKDVELRCDPISGHTALYWYRQSLGQGLEFLIYFQGNSAPDKSGLPSDRFSAERTGGSVSTLTIQRTQQEDSAVYLCASSWAGGPGEQYFGPGTRLLVL.

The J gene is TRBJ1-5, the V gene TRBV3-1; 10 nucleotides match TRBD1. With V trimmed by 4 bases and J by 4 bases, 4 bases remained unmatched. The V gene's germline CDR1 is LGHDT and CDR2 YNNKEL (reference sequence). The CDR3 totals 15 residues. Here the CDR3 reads CASSRTGQGNQPQHF. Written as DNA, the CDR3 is TGTGCCAGCAGCCGCACGGGACAGGGGAATCAGCCCCAGCATTTT.

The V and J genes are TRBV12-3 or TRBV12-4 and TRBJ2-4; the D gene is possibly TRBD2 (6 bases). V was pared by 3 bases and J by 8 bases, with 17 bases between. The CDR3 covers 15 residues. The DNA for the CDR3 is TGTGCCAGCAGTTTTTCTGTGGAGGGAACGGACATTCAGTACTTC. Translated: CASSFSVEGTDIQYF.

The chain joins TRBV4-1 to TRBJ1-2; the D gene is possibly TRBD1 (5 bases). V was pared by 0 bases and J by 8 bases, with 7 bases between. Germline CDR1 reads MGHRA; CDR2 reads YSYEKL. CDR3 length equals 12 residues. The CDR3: CASSQEGQGYTF. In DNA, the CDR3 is TGCGCCAGCAGCCAAGAGGGGCAAGGCTACACCTTC.

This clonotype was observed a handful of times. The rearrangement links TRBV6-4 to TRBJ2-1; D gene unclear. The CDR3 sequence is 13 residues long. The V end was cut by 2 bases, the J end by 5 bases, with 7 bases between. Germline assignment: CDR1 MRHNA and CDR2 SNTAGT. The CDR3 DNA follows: TGTGCCAGCAGTGACGGAGACAACAATGAGCAGTTCTTC. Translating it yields CASSDGDNNEQFF.

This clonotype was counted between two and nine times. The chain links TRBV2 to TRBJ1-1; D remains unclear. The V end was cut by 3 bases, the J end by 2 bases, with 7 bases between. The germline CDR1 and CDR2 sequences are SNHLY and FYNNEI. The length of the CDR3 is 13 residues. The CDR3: CASSESPNTEAFF. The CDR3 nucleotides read TGTGCCAGCAGTGAGAGCCCCAACACTGAAGCTTTCTTT.

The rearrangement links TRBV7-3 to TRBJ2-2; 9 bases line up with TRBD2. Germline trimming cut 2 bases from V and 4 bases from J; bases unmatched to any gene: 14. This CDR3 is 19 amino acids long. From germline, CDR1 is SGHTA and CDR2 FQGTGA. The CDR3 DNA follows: TGTGCCAGCAGCTTAGCCCCGCCCAGCGGGAGGCCTCGCACCGGGGAGCTGTTTTTT. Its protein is CASSLAPPSGRPRTGELFF.

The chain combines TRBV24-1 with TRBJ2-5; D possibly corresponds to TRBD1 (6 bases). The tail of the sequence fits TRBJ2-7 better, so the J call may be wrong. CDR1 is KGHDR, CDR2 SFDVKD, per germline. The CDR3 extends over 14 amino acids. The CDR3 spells CATSARGFIREQYF. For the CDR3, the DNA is TGTGCCACCAGTGCCAGGGGTTTCATACGCGAGCAGTACTTC.

The CDR3 region has the DNA TGCAGCGTTGTTAGAAGTAGTGAGCAGTTCTTC. This encodes CSVVRSSEQFF. The chain couples TRBV29-1 to TRBJ2-5; no definite D call. The J call may be incorrect, as the DNA end agrees better with TRBJ2-1. This CDR3 is 11 amino acids long. Looked up from germline, CDR1 is SQVTM and CDR2 is ANQGSEA.

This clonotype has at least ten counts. The CDR3 DNA sequence: TGCAGTGCTACCTATTGGCGCGGGACTAGCCCCACCTACGAGCAGTACTTC. Translating it yields CSATYWRGTSPTYEQYF. V gene TRBV20-1 combines with J gene TRBJ2-7; 9 nucleotides match TRBD2. The CDR3 totals 17 residues. Trimming removed 4 bases from V and 2 bases from J; junction bases left unmatched: 15. Germline V gene data show CDR1 as DFQATT and CDR2 as SNEGSKA (reference sequence).

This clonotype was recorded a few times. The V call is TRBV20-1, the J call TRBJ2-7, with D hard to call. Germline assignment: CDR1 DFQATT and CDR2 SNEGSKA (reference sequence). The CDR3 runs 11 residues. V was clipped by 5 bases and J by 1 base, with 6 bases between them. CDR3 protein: CSAGVSYEQYF. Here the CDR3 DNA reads TGCAGTGCTGGGGTGTCCTACGAGCAGTACTTC.

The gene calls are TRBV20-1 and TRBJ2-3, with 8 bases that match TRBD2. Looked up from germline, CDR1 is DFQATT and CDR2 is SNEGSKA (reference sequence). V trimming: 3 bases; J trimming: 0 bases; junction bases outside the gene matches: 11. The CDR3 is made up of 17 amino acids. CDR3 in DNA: TGCAGTGCTAGTTCCGCTCCAGCGGGAGCTAGCACAGATACGCAGTATTTT. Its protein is CSASSAPAGASTDTQYF.

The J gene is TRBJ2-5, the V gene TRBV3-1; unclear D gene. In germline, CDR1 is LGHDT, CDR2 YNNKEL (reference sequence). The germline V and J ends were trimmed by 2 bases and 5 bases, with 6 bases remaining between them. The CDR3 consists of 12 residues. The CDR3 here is CASSQKWETQYF. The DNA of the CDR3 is TGTGCCAGCAGCCAAAAGTGGGAGACCCAGTACTTC.

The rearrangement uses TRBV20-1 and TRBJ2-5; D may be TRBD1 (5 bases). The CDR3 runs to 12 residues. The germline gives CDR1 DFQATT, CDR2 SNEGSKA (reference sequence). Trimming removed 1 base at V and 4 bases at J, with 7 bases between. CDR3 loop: CSARGTGETQYF. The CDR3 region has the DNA TGCAGTGCTAGAGGTACAGGAGAGACCCAGTACTTC.